A single sample gave rise to the 11 T cell receptor beta chains below, sequenced in a study of OX40 agonist ivuxolimab in advanced cancers. Assay: immunoSEQ multiplex PCR; the TCRdb copy retains only in-frame clones and omits some. The table lists approximately 60,000 clones, 84% of them singletons, with about 0.69% in the top ten. The material sequenced was CD4+ or CD8+ T cells sorted from blood, taken in a trial of the OX40 agonist ivuxolimab. These receptors all come from an adult with an advanced solid tumor such as melanoma, head and neck, liver or kidney cancer.

This clone was detected only a few times. This chain connects TRBV5-4 to TRBJ1-2; 9 bases are shared with TRBD1. Germline V lookup: CDR1 SGHNT, CDR2 YYREEE (reference sequence). J gave up 8 bases and V 3 bases, and 8 bases lay outside the gene matches. The CDR3 consists of 14 residues. As DNA, the CDR3 is TGTGCCAGCAGCTCGGCGGGACAGGGAGGCGGCTACACCTTC. This gives the protein CASSSAGQGGGYTF.

The V gene is TRBV10-2, the J gene TRBJ2-1, with TRBD1 identical over 8 bases. Germline loops: CDR1 WSHSY, CDR2 SAAADI. The CDR3 has 14 residues. Trimming at V came to 3 bases and at J to 9 bases, leaving 7 bases not matched to a gene. Here the CDR3 reads CASSENRGTGEQFF. DNA of the CDR3: TGCGCCAGCAGTGAAAACAGGGGGACTGGTGAGCAGTTCTTC.

The V and J genes are TRBV19 and TRBJ1-5; D perhaps matches TRBD1 (5 bases). The V and J ends lost 0 bases and 2 bases respectively, with 8 bases between them. Germline V gene lookup returns CDR1 LNHDA and CDR2 SQIVND (reference sequence). The CDR3 has 15 amino acids. Written as DNA, the CDR3 is TGTGCCAGTAGTATAGACCAGGGACGCAATCAGCCCCAGCATTTT. Its translation is CASSIDQGRNQPQHF.

The CDR3 nucleotides are TGTGCCAGCAGCCCGGCGGGGTTCGATACGCAGTATTTT. This sequence encodes CASSPAGFDTQYF. The V and J genes are TRBV5-4 and TRBJ2-3, with a tentative D call TRBD2 (6 bases). V dropped 4 bases and J dropped 6 bases, with 12 bases sitting between them. CDR3 size: 13 residues. Germline V CDR1 and CDR2: SGHNT, YYREEE (reference sequence).

The CDR3 loop reads CAISAPTGLNYGYTF. The CDR3 DNA is TGTGCCATCAGTGCCCCGACAGGGCTAAACTATGGCTACACCTTC. The V call is TRBV10-3, the J call TRBJ1-2; 7 nucleotides align to TRBD1. Germline V gene sequence: CDR1 ENHRY, CDR2 SYGVKD. V was pared by 4 bases and J by 2 bases, with 7 bases of the junction left unmatched. The CDR3 has 15 amino acids.

V usage is TRBV7-6 and J usage is TRBJ2-3; D not certain. The CDR3 runs 12 residues. Per the germline V gene, CDR1 is SGHVS and CDR2 is FNYEAQ. Trimming took off 6 bases at V and 2 bases at J, with 6 bases between the two ends. CDR3 bases: TGTGCCAGCAGTCAATTCACAGATACGCAGTATTTT. Protein: CASSQFTDTQYF. Complete variable domain (other parts from reference TRBV7-6 and TRBJ2-3): GAGVSQSPRYKVTKRGQDVALRCDPISGHVSLYWYRQALGQGPEFLTYFNYEAQQDKSGLPNDRFSAERPEGSISTLTIQRTEQRDSAMYRCASSQFTDTQYFGPGTRLTVL.

This clone has a single count. The chain carries TRBV30 and TRBJ1-1; D gene unclear. Trimming stripped 5 bases from V and 2 bases from J, with 12 bases between. Germline CDR1 is GTSNPN and CDR2 is SVGIG (reference sequence). This CDR3 comprises 13 residues. CDR3 coding DNA: TGTGCCTGGGGGTTTTGGGCTAACACTGAAGCTTTCTTT. Its translation: CAWGFWANTEAFF.

The CDR3: CASSPELAGAGTGELFF. Here the CDR3 DNA reads TGCGCCAGCAGCCCGGAACTAGCGGGGGCGGGCACCGGGGAGCTGTTTTTT. This chain joins TRBV5-1 and TRBJ2-2, with 11 nucleotides matching TRBD2. Germline V lookup: CDR1 SGHRS, CDR2 YFSETQ. CDR3 length: 17 amino acids. Trimming cost V 4 bases and J 4 bases; bases outside gene matches: 9.

This chain uses TRBV28 with TRBJ2-5; tentatively, D is TRBD1 (6 bases). This CDR3 has 14 residues. The V gene lost 2 bases and the J gene lost 1 base, with 8 bases spanning the gap. Germline CDR1 is MDHEN and CDR2 is SYDVKM. Here the CDR3 DNA reads TGTGCCAGCAGTTTACCGGACAGCCAAGAGACCCAGTACTTC. Protein: CASSLPDSQETQYF. Full variable domain (outside the CDR3, taken from reference TRBV28 and TRBJ2-5): DVKVTQSSRYLVKRTGEKVFLECVQDMDHENMFWYRQDPGLGLRLIYFSYDVKMKEKGDIPEGYSVSREKKERFSLILESASTNQTSMYLCASSLPDSQETQYFGPGTRLLVL.

The chain carries TRBV6-1 and TRBJ1-3; no clear D gene. This CDR3 has 14 residues. The V gene's germline CDR1 is MNHNS and CDR2 SASEGT. Trimming shortened V by 5 bases and J by 2 bases, and 10 bases separated the two germline ends. The CDR3 DNA reads as TGTGCCAGCAGTCTTGGGTATCCTGGAAACACCATATATTTT. Amino acids: CASSLGYPGNTIYF.

The rearrangement joins TRBV7-9 to TRBJ1-6, with a possible D match to TRBD1 (6 bases). V was pared by 3 bases and J by 14 bases, with 11 bases between. CDR1 is SEHNR and CDR2 is FQNEAQ in the germline V gene (reference sequence). The CDR3 spans 12 residues. In DNA form, the CDR3 reads TGTGCCAGCAGCTTGACAGGCGTGGCCCTCCACTTT. The encoded protein is CASSLTGVALHF.